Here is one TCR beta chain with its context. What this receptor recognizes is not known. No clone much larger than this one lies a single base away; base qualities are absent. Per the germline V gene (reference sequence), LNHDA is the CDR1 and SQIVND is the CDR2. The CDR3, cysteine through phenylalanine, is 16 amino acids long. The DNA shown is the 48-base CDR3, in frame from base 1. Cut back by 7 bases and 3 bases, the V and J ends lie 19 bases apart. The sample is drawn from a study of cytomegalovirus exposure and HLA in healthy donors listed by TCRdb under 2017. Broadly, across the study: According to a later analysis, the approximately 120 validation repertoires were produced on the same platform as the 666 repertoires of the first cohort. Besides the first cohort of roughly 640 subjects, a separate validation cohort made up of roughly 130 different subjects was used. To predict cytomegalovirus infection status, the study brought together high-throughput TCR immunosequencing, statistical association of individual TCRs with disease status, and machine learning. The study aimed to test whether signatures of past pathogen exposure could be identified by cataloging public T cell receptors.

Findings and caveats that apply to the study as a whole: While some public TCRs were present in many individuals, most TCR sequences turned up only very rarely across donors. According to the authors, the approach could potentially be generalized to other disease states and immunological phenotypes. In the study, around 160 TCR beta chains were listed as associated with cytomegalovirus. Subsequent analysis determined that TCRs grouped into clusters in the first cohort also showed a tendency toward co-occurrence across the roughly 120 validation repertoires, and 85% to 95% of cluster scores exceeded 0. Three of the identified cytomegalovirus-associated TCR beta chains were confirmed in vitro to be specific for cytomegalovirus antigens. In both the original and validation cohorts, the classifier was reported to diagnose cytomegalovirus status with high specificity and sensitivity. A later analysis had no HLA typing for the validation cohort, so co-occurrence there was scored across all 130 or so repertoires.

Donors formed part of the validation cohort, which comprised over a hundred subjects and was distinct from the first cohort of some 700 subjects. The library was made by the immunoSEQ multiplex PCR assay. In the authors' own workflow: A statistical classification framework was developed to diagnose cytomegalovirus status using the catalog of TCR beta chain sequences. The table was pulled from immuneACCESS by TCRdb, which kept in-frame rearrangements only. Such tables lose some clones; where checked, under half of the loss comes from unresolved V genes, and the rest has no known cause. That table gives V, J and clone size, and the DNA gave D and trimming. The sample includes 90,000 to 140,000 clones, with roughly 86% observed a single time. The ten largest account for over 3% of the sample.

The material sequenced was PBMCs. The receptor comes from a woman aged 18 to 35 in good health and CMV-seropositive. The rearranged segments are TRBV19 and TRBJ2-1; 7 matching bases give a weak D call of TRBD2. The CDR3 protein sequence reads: CASNAPGGRRYNEQFF. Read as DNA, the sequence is TGTGCCAGTAACGCCCCCGGGGGGCGCCGCTACAATGAGCAGTTCTTC. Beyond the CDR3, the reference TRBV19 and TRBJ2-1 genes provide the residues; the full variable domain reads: DGGITQSPKYLFRKEGQNVTLSCEQNLNHDAMYWYRQDPGQGLRLIYYSQIVNDFQKGDIAEGYSVSREKKESFPLTVTSAQKNPTAFYLCASNAPGGRRYNEQFFGPGTRLTVL.